The 21 T cell receptor beta chains below were found in one sample sequenced in a study of blood T cell repertoires in COVID-19. The repertoire was sequenced with immunoSEQ multiplex PCR; TCRdb's copy has only in-frame clones and lacks some. The sample contains approximately 210,000 clones, about 77% of which appear only once. Sequences were obtained from PBMCs or T cells enriched from blood (not recorded which). The receptors shown here come from a woman aged 50 to 65 with acute COVID-19.

The CDR3 DNA reads TGTGCCAGCAGCCACGAGGCTTTGAATTCACCCCTCCACTTT. Its protein product is CASSHEALNSPLHF. The rearrangement joins TRBV3-1 (or the pseudogene TRBV3-2) to TRBJ1-6; D not certain. Germline V gene sequence: CDR1 LGHDT, CDR2 YNNKEL (reference sequence). Trimming removed 3 bases from V and 7 bases from J, with 10 bases in between. The CDR3 is made up of 14 amino acids.

This clone was counted ten times or more. The V gene is TRBV5-5, the J gene TRBJ2-7; maybe TRBD1 (5 bases). Trimming pared 2 bases from V and 3 bases from J, leaving 12 bases between. Germline V lookup: CDR1 SGHKS, CDR2 YYEKEE (reference sequence). This CDR3 has 14 amino acids. The CDR3 DNA reads as TGTGCCAGCAGCTTAGGCAGGGAAAACTACGAGCAGTACGTC. Protein sequence: CASSLGRENYEQYV.

This chain links TRBV7-3 with TRBJ2-5; the match to TRBD1 covers 10 bases. The CDR3 contains 16 residues. Germline V gives CDR1 SGHTA, CDR2 FQGTGA. With V trimmed by 2 bases and J by 5 bases, 8 bases remained unmatched. CDR3 protein: CASSLFGTGALETQYF. For the CDR3, the DNA is TGTGCCAGCAGCTTATTTGGGACAGGGGCTTTGGAGACCCAGTACTTC.

DNA of the CDR3: TGTGCCAGCAGTTACCATCTCAGGGATCGCTACACCTTC. This codes for CASSYHLRDRYTF. The rearrangement joins TRBV6-2 or TRBV6-3 to TRBJ1-2; the D gene is possibly TRBD1 (5 bases). The V end lost 2 bases, the J end lost 9 bases, and 13 bases lay between the germline ends. The CDR3 covers 13 residues. The germline V gene has CDR1 MNHEY and CDR2 SVGEGT.

In DNA, the CDR3 is TGTGCCAGCAGTGGACAGGTCTCCGGGGAGCTGTTTTTT. This translates into CASSGQVSGELFF. The chain is built from TRBV27 and TRBJ2-2, with 7 bases lining up with TRBD1. Germline V gene data show CDR1 as MNHEY and CDR2 as SMNVEV (reference sequence). The V gene end was trimmed by 5 bases and the J gene end by 6 bases; junction bases not matched to a gene: 3. The CDR3 contains 13 residues.

The chain uses TRBV18 and TRBJ1-4, with D unresolved. From germline, CDR1 is KGHSH and CDR2 LQKENI. This CDR3 is 15 amino acids long. Trimming took off 0 bases at V and 0 bases at J, with 5 bases between the two ends. CDR3 in amino acids: CASSPPTPTNEKLFF. DNA of the CDR3: TGTGCCAGCTCACCACCAACACCAACTAATGAAAAACTGTTTTTT.

This clone was detected only a few times. This chain links TRBV3-1 (or the pseudogene TRBV3-2) with TRBJ1-2; 10 nucleotides align to TRBD1. Germline V gene data show CDR1 as LGHDT and CDR2 as YNNKEL (reference sequence). Germline trimming cut 4 bases from V and 5 bases from J; bases unmatched to any gene: 7. The CDR3 spans 15 residues. The CDR3 spells CASSPTGQGKYGYTF. CDR3 nucleotide sequence: TGTGCCAGCAGCCCTACGGGACAGGGGAAATATGGCTACACCTTC.

The rearrangement joins TRBV4-2 to TRBJ1-1; 8 nucleotides agree with TRBD1. This CDR3 is built from 14 residues. Germline assignment: CDR1 LGHNA and CDR2 YNFKEQ. V gave up 3 bases and J gave up 5 bases; unmatched junction bases: 5. CDR3 sequence: CASSQQGAETEAFF. The CDR3 DNA is TGTGCCAGCAGCCAGCAGGGGGCCGAGACTGAAGCTTTCTTT.

The rearrangement uses TRBV28 and TRBJ2-1; 10 bases line up with TRBD2. The CDR3 loop spans 17 amino acids. In germline, CDR1 is MDHEN, CDR2 SYDVKM. The V and J ends lost 6 bases and 5 bases, in that order; junction bases with no gene match: 13. The CDR3: CASSPPRGLAGDNEQFF. In nucleotides, the CDR3 is TGTGCCAGCAGCCCCCCGAGAGGGCTAGCGGGGGACAATGAGCAGTTCTTC. Supplemented by reference TRBV28 and TRBJ2-1, the full variable domain reads DVKVTQSSRYLVKRTGEKVFLECVQDMDHENMFWYRQDPGLGLRLIYFSYDVKMKEKGDIPEGYSVSREKKERFSLILESASTNQTSMYLCASSPPRGLAGDNEQFFGPGTRLTVL.

The chain employs TRBV3-1 (or the pseudogene TRBV3-2) and TRBJ1-4, with 10 bases that match TRBD1. J lost 8 bases, V lost 5 bases, and 8 bases had no gene match. This CDR3 contains 15 residues. Germline assignment: CDR1 LGHDT and CDR2 YNNKEL (reference sequence). CDR3 sequence (DNA): TGTGCCAGCAGCTTCCCGGGACAGGGGAGGGAAAAACTGTTTTTT. Its protein is CASSFPGQGREKLFF.

This clone was detected many times. J is TRBJ2-7 and V is TRBV5-5; 9 nucleotides line up with TRBD1. The CDR3 covers 15 residues. V gave up 0 bases and J gave up 3 bases; unmatched junction bases: 4. Germline CDR1 and CDR2: SGHKS and YYEKEE (reference sequence). Here the CDR3 DNA reads TGTGCCAGCAGCTTGGATGGGACAGGGTACTACGAGCAGTACGTC. It is translated as CASSLDGTGYYEQYV.

This chain uses TRBV4-1 with TRBJ1-6; no definite D call. This CDR3 has 12 residues. The germline V and J ends were trimmed by 0 bases and 8 bases, with 2 bases remaining between them. The germline V gene has CDR1 MGHRA and CDR2 YSYEKL. The chain's CDR3 is CASSQDDSPLHF. The DNA for the CDR3 is TGCGCCAGCAGCCAAGACGATTCACCCCTCCACTTT.

The chain carries TRBV21-1 and TRBJ1-1. TRBV21-1 is a known pseudogene. CDR3 length: 15 residues. Here the CDR3 reads CASSVWQPERTEAFF. In DNA, the CDR3 is TGTGCCAGCAGCGTGTGGCAGCCAGAGAGGACTGAAGCTTTCTTT.

Comments on this clone: Being one base from a much bigger clone, this may be a read error. V gene TRBV9 combines with J gene TRBJ2-1; 12 positions agree with TRBD2. The V and J ends lost 1 base and 4 bases, in that order; junction bases with no gene match: 0. Germline CDR1 and CDR2: SGDLS and YYNGEE. This CDR3 has 15 amino acids. CDR3 sequence: CASSVTSGGYNEQFF. The CDR3 nucleotides are TGTGCCAGCAGCGTAACTAGCGGGGGGTACAATGAGCAGTTCTTC.

V usage is TRBV9 and J usage is TRBJ2-3; TRBD2 agrees at 11 bases. This CDR3 contains 14 residues. Germline V lookup: CDR1 SGDLS, CDR2 YYNGEE. The trim removed 4 bases at V and 8 bases at J, leaving 6 bases unmatched. The DNA for the CDR3 is TGTGCCAGCAGCCTAGCGGGGGGACTGGGTACGCAGTATTTT. Protein sequence: CASSLAGGLGTQYF.

The chain employs TRBV5-1 and TRBJ1-5; TRBD1 is a possible D gene (5 bases). CDR3 length: 15 amino acids. Trimming took off 4 bases at V and 0 bases at J, with 11 bases between the two ends. Per germline, CDR1 SGHRS and CDR2 YFSETQ. The CDR3 reads CASSLGVNSNQPQHF. Here the CDR3 DNA reads TGCGCCAGCAGCCTAGGGGTTAATAGCAATCAGCCCCAGCATTTT. The variable domain in full, with the rest retrieved from reference TRBV5-1 and TRBJ1-5, is KAGVTQTPRYLIKTRGQQVTLSCSPISGHRSVSWYQQTPGQGLQFLFEYFSETQRNKGNFPGRFSGRQFSNSRSEMNVSTLELGDSALYLCASSLGVNSNQPQHFGDGTRLSIL.

The chain combines TRBV28 with TRBJ1-2; TRBD1 might be the D (6 bases). The CDR3 covers 15 residues. Germline CDR1 and CDR2: MDHEN and SYDVKM. Trimming cost V 8 bases and J 5 bases, with 21 bases left between them. Here the CDR3 reads CASHVKDSRGYGYTF. The CDR3 nucleotides are TGTGCCAGCCATGTCAAGGACAGTCGAGGGTATGGCTACACCTTC.

This clone was found many times. The chain links TRBV7-8 to TRBJ1-5; D gene unclear. The CDR3 is 13 amino acids. CDR1 is SGHVS and CDR2 is FQNEAQ in the germline V gene. Trimming left V 5 bases short and J 6 bases short, with 11 bases between. The chain's CDR3 is CASSERGGQPQHF. CDR3 DNA: TGTGCCAGCAGCGAGAGAGGAGGTCAGCCCCAGCATTTT.

The chain combines TRBV29-1 with TRBJ1-3; D ambiguous. Trimming stripped 7 bases from V and 0 bases from J, with 7 bases between. The CDR3 is 12 residues long. Germline loops: CDR1 SQVTM, CDR2 ANQGSEA. As DNA, the CDR3 is TGCAGCGCAACCAGCTCTGGAAACACCATATATTTT. Amino acid sequence: CSATSSGNTIYF.

V is TRBV18 and J is TRBJ2-1, with 11 bases identical to TRBD2. Germline V gives CDR1 KGHSH, CDR2 LQKENI. This CDR3 has 17 amino acids. Trimming at V came to 1 base and at J to 4 bases, leaving 6 bases not matched to a gene. CDR3 region: CASSPLRTSGGYNEQFF. The CDR3 DNA reads TGTGCCAGCTCACCACTCCGTACTAGCGGGGGTTACAATGAGCAGTTCTTC.

This chain uses TRBV6-6 with TRBJ2-4; 15 bases are shared with TRBD2. V shed 5 bases, J shed 0 bases, and the junction held 8 bases outside the gene matches. The CDR3 is made up of 19 amino acids. Germline assignment: CDR1 MNHNY and CDR2 SVGAGI (reference sequence). CDR3 in DNA: TGTGCCAGCAGTCGACGGACTAGCGGGGGGGGCCTAGCCAAAAACATTCAGTACTTC. Protein sequence: CASSRRTSGGGLAKNIQYF.